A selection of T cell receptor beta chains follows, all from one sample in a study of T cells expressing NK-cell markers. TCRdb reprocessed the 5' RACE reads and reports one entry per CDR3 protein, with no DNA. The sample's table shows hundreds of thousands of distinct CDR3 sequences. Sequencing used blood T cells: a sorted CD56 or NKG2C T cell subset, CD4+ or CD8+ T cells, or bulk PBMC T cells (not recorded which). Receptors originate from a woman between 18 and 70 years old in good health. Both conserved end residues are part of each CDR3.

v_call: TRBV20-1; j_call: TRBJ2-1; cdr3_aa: CSARGLSSYNEQFF
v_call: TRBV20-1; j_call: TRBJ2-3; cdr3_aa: CSARILMTDTQYF
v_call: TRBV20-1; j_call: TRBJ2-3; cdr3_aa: CSASLDWVGTQYF
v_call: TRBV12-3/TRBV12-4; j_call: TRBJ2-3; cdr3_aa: CASSRTSKGDTQYF
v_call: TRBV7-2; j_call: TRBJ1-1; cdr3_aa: CASSSTGSNTEAFF
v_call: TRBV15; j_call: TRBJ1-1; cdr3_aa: CATSGRDLNTEAFF
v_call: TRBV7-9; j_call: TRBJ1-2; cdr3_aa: CASSGGSRDYGYTF
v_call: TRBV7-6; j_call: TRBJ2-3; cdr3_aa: CASSSGQGTDTQYF
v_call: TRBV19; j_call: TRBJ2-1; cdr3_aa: CASSIMLASDEQFF
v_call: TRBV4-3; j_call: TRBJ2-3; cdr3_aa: CASSHGTGTDTQYF
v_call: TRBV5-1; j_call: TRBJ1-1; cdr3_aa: CASSQIGQNTEAFF
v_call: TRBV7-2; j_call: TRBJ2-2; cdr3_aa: CASSFGLSRNTGELFF
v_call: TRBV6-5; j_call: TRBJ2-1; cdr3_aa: CASSYYVGLALREQFF
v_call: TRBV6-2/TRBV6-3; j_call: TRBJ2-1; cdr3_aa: CASTLADSSYNEQFF
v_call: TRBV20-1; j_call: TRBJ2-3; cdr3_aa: CSAPYSGITDTQYF
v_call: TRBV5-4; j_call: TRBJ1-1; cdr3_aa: CASSLGSRPGTEAFF
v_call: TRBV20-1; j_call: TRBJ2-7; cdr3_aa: CSAPRAGPYEQYF
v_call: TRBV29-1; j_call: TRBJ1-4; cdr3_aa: CSVEDFRGSEKLFF
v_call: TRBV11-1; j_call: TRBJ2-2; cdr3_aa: CASSLGPGAEDTGELFF
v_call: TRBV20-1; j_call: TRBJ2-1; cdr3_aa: CSASSFSNEQFF
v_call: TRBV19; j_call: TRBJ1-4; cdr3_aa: CASSIAGGATNEKLFF
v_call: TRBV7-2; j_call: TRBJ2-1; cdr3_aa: CASSRGLAGGRNEQFF
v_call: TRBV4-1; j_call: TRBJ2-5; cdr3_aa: CASSRGLAPSGETQYF
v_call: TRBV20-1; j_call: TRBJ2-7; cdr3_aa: CSARTGGLYEQYF
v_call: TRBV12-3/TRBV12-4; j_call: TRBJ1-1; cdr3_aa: CASSFRGRRTEAFF
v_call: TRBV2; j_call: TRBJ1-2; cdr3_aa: CASSAGLEVYGYTF
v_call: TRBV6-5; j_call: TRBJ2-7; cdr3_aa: CASSYFGAAEQYF
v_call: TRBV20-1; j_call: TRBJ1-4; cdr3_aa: CSARQTSLGENEKLFF
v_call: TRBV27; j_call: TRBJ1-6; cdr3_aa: CASSIYNSPLHF